The clone carrying this T cell receptor (beta chain) was observed a handful of times. As yet, its antigen is unknown. TCRdb ran MiXCR on the 5' RACE reads and lists one entry per CDR3 protein. The table lists about 400,000 distinct CDR3 sequences, 24% of them singletons. The data stem from a study of T-cell memory formation after mild COVID-19. Overall study: The two donors had largely donor-specific TCR clusters. Study-level findings and limits: Contracting clones, day 15 to 85, had balanced CD4/CD8, and later expanders favored CD4+.

V was clipped by 4 bases and J by 6 bases; unmatched bases: 14. Germline V gene data show CDR1 as LGHNA and CDR2 as YNFKEQ. The CDR3 has 18 amino acids. The clonotype comes from an adult woman who had mild COVID-19 (a few samples of this study predate the infection). Cell type and time point are not known. Specimen: PBMCs or a T cell subset sorted from them (not recorded which). V is TRBV4-2 and J is TRBJ2-2, with TRBD2 matching 10 bases. CDR3 amino acids: CASSLKAGIAGGAGELFF. CDR3 coding DNA: TGTGCCAGCAGCCTAAAGGCGGGGATAGCGGGAGGCGCCGGGGAGCTGTTTTTT.